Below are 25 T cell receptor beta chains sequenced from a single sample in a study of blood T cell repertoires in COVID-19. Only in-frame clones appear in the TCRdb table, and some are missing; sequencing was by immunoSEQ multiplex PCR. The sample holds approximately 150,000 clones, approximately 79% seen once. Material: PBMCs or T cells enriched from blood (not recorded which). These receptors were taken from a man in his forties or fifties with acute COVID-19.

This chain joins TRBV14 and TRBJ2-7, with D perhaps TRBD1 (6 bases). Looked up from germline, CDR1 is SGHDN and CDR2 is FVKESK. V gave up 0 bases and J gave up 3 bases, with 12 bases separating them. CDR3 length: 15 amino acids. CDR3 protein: CASSQDLARGYEQYF. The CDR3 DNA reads TGTGCCAGCAGCCAAGATCTTGCCAGGGGCTACGAGCAGTACTTC.

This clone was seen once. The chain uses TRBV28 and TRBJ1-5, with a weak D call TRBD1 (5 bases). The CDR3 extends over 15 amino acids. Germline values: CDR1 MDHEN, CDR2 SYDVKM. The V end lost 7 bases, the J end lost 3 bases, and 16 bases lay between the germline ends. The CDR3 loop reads CASIPKGLLNQPQHF. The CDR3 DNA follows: TGTGCCAGCATCCCGAAGGGACTGCTCAATCAGCCCCAGCATTTT.

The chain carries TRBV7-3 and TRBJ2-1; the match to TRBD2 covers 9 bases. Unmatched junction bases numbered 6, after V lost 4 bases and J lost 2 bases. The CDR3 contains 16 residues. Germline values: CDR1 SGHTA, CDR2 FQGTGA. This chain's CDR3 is CASSSPGGGAYNEQFF. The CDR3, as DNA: TGTGCCAGCAGCTCCCCTGGCGGGGGGGCCTACAATGAGCAGTTCTTC.

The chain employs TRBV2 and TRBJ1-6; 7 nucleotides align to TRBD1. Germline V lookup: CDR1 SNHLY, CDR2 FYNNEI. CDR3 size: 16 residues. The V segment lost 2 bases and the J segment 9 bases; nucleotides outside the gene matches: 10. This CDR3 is CASSESLAGGRSPLHF. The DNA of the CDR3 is TGTGCCAGCAGTGAATCCCTGGCAGGGGGACGTTCACCCCTCCACTTT.

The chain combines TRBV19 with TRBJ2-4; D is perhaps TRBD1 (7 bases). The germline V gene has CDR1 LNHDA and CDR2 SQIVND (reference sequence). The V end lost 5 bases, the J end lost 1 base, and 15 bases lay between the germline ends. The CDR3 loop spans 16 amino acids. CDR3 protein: CASSPRGDLAKNIQYF. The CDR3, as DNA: TGTGCCAGTAGTCCCAGGGGGGATCTCGCCAAAAACATTCAGTACTTC.

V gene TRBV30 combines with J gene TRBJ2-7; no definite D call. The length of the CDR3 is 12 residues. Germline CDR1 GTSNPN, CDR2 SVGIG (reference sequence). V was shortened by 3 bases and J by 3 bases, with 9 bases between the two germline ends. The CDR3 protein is CAWSHSYYEQYF. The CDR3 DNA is TGTGCCTGGAGCCACAGCTACTACGAGCAGTACTTC. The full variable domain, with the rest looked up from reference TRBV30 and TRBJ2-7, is SQTIHQWPATLVQPVGSPLSLECTVEGTSNPNLYWYRQAAGRGLQLLFYSVGIGQISSEVPQNLSASRPQDRQFILSSKKLLLSDSGFYLCAWSHSYYEQYFGPGTRLTVT.

The CDR3 loop is CASTVTGVSGNTIYF. DNA for the CDR3: TGTGCCAGCACCGTTACAGGCGTCTCTGGAAACACCATATATTTT. The chain links TRBV7-2 to TRBJ1-3; weak D call: TRBD1 (5 bases). V gave up 7 bases and J gave up 0 bases, with 13 bases separating them. Germline CDR1 SGHTA, CDR2 FQGNSA. The CDR3 loop spans 15 amino acids.

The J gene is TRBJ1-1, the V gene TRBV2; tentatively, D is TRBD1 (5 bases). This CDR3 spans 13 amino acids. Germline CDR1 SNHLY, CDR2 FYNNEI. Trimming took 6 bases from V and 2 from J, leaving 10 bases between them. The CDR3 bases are TGTGCCAGCAGCCGGGACTACAACACTGAAGCTTTCTTT. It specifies CASSRDYNTEAFF.

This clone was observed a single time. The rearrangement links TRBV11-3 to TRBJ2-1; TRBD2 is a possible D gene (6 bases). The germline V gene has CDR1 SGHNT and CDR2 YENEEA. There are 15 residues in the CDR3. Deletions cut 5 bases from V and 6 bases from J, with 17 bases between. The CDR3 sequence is CASSPWDSPANEQFF. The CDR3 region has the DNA TGTGCCAGCAGCCCGTGGGACTCCCCGGCCAATGAGCAGTTCTTC.

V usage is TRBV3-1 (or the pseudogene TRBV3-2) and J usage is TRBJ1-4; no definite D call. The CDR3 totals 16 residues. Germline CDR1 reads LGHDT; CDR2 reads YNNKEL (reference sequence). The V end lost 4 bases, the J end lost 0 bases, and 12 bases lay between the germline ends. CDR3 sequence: CASSPGVQATNEKLFF. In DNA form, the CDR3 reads TGTGCCAGCAGCCCCGGGGTTCAAGCAACTAATGAAAAACTGTTTTTT.

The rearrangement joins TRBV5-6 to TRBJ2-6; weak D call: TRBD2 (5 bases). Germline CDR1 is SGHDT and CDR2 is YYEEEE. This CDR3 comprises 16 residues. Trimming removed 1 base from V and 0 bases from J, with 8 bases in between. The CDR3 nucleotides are TGTGCCAGCAGCTTGCGACGGGACTCTGGGGCCAACGTCCTGACTTTC. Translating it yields CASSLRRDSGANVLTF. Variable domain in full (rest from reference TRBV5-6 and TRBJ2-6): DAGVTQSPTHLIKTRGQQVTLRCSPKSGHDTVSWYQQALGQGPQFIFQYYEEEERQRGNFPDRFSGHQFPNYSSELNVNALLLGDSALYLCASSLRRDSGANVLTFGAGSRLTVL.

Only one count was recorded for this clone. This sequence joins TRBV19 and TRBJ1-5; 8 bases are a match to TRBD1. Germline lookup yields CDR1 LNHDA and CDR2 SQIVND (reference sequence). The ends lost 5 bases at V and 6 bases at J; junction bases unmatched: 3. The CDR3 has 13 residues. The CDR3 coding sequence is TGTGCCAGTAGTCAGGGGGCTCGTCAGCCCCAGCATTTT. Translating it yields CASSQGARQPQHF.

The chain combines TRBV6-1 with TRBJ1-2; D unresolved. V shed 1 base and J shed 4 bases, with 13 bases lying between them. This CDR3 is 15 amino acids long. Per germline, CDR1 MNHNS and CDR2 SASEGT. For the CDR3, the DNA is TGTGCCAGCAGTGAAGATGGTCGCGGGAGCTATGGCTACACCTTC. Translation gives CASSEDGRGSYGYTF.

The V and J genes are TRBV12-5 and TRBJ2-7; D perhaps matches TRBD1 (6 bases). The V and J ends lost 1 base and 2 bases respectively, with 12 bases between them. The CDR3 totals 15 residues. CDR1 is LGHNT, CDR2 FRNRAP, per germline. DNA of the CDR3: TGTGCTAGTGGTTTGGCCGACAGGTCCACCTACGAGCAGTACTTC. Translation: CASGLADRSTYEQYF.

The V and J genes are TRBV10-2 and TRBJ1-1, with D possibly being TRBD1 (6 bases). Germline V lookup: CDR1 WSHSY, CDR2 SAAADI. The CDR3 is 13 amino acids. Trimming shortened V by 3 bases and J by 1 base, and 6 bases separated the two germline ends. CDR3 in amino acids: CASSEQGNTEAFF. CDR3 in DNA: TGCGCCAGCAGTGAACAGGGGAACACTGAAGCTTTCTTT.

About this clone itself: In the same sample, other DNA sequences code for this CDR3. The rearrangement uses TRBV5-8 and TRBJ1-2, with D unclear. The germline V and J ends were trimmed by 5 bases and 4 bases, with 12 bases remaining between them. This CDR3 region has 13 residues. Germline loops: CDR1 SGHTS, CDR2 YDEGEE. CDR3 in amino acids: CASSRTGFYGYTF. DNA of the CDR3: TGTGCCAGCAGTCGGACGGGGTTCTATGGCTACACCTTC.

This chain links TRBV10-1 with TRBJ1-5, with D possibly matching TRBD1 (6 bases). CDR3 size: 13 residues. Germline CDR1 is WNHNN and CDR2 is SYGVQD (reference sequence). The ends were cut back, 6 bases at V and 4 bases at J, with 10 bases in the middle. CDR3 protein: CASSLTGNQPQHF. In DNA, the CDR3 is TGCGCCAGCAGCCTGACAGGTAATCAGCCCCAGCATTTT.

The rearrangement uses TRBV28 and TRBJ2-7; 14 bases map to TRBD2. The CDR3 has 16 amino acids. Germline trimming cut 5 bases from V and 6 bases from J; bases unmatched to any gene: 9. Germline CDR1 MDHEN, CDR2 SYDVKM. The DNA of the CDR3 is TGTGCCAGCAGTCTGACTAGCGGGAGGGCCTTTAGCGAGCAGTACTTC. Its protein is CASSLTSGRAFSEQYF.

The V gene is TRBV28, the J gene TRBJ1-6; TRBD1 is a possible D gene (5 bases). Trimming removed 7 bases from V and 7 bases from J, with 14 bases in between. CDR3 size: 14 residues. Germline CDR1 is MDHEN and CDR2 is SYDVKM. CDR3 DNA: TGTGCCAGCACCGTGCGGACACAGAATTCACCCCTCCACTTT. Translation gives CASTVRTQNSPLHF.

This CDR3 is CASSFTGGPEAFF. The CDR3, as DNA: TGTGCCAGCAGCTTTACAGGGGGCCCTGAAGCTTTCTTT. The chain recombines TRBV27 with TRBJ1-1; 9 bases agree with TRBD1. Germline lookup yields CDR1 MNHEY and CDR2 SMNVEV (reference sequence). This CDR3 is 13 amino acids long. V was pared by 6 bases and J by 6 bases, with 5 bases of the junction left unmatched.

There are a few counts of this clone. CDR3 sequence reads: CAWSVRDNQPQHF. CDR3 DNA sequence: TGTGCCTGGAGTGTACGAGACAATCAGCCCCAGCATTTT. The rearrangement links TRBV30 to TRBJ1-5; no firm D call. Per germline, CDR1 GTSNPN and CDR2 SVGIG (reference sequence). The ends were cut back, 0 bases at V and 3 bases at J, with 6 bases in the middle. This CDR3 has 13 residues.

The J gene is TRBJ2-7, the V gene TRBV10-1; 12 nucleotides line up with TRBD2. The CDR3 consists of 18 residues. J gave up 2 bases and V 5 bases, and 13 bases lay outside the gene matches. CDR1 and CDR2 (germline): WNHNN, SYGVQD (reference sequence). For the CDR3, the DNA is TGCGCCAGCAGTCCGGGACTAGCGGGCCTCATGAGCACCTACGAGCAGTACTTC. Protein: CASSPGLAGLMSTYEQYF.

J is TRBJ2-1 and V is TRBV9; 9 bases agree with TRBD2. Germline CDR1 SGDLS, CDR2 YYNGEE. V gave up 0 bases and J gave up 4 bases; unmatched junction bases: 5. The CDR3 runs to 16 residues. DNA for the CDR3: TGTGCCAGCAGCGTAGCCCCTAGCGGGGTTTACAATGAGCAGTTCTTC. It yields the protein CASSVAPSGVYNEQFF. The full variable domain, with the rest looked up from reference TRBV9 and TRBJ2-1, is DSGVTQTPKHLITATGQRVTLRCSPRSGDLSVYWYQQSLDQGLQFLIQYYNGEERAKGNILERFSAQQFPDLHSELNLSSLELGDSALYFCASSVAPSGVYNEQFFGPGTRLTVL.

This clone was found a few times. In nucleotides, the CDR3 is TGTGCCAGCTCACCCAATTCCGGGACAGGGGACACCATATATTTT. It translates to CASSPNSGTGDTIYF. V gene TRBV18 combines with J gene TRBJ1-3; 10 bases are shared with TRBD1. The CDR3 extends over 15 amino acids. Germline trimming cut 3 bases from V and 8 bases from J; bases unmatched to any gene: 7. The germline gives CDR1 KGHSH, CDR2 LQKENI.

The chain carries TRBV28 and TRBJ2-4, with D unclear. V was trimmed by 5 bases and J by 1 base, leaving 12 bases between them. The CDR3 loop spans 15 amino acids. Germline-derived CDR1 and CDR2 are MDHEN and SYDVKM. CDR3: CASSPYHEAKNIQYF. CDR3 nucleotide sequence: TGTGCCAGCAGTCCTTACCATGAGGCCAAAAACATTCAGTACTTC.